The rows below give T cell receptor beta chains drawn from one sample of a study of shared clonotypes between healthy human individuals. Method: immunoSEQ multiplex PCR; TCRdb's copy keeps in-frame clones and lacks some. The data show 2 million to 2.5 million clones, under 97% seen once. The material sequenced was naive CD4+ T cells sorted from blood. These TCRs come from a man aged 18 to 29 in good health. CDR3s include the opening cysteine and the closing phenylalanine or tryptophan. The D gene is left open where the match is weak. A clone size is listed for some rows: how often the clone was seen (once, few, many), or a class if it is expanded.

clone_size: .
d_call: .
v_call: TRBV30
j_call: TRBJ2-7
cdr3_aa: CAWSDRGRTITHYEQYF
cdr3_nt: TGTGCCTGGAGTGATCGGGGACGGACGATTACACACTACGAGCAGTACTTC

clone_size: .
d_call: .
v_call: TRBV28
j_call: TRBJ1-1
cdr3_aa: CASRDIRTTEAFF
cdr3_nt: TGTGCCAGCAGGGACATCAGGACCACTGAAGCTTTCTTT

clone_size: .
d_call: .
v_call: TRBV5-1
j_call: TRBJ2-5
cdr3_aa: CASSPRTVTETQYF
cdr3_nt: TGCGCCAGCAGCCCCCGGACAGTAACAGAGACCCAGTACTTC

clone_size: .
d_call: TRBD1
v_call: TRBV6-5
j_call: TRBJ2-2
cdr3_aa: CASSFTDRVAGELFF
cdr3_nt: TGTGCCAGCAGTTTTACCGACAGGGTGGCCGGGGAGCTGTTTTTT

clone_size: .
d_call: TRBD2
v_call: TRBV5-4
j_call: TRBJ2-3
cdr3_aa: CASSHTGGSTDTQYF
cdr3_nt: TGTGCCAGCAGCCATACGGGGGGGAGCACAGATACGCAGTATTTT

clone_size: .
d_call: .
v_call: TRBV28
j_call: TRBJ1-1
cdr3_aa: CASSLQVPNTEAFF
cdr3_nt: TGTGCCAGCAGTTTACAGGTACCGAACACTGAAGCTTTCTTT

clone_size: .
d_call: .
v_call: TRBV5-1
j_call: TRBJ2-1
cdr3_aa: CASSTGGSSYNEQFF
cdr3_nt: TGCGCCAGCAGCACCGGGGGCAGCTCCTACAATGAGCAGTTCTTC

clone_size: .
d_call: .
v_call: TRBV11-2
j_call: TRBJ2-7
cdr3_aa: CASSITMWGEQYF
cdr3_nt: TGTGCCAGCAGCATTACCATGTGGGGTGAGCAGTACTTC

clone_size: .
d_call: TRBD1
v_call: TRBV29-1
j_call: TRBJ1-1
cdr3_aa: CSAGQGNTEAFF
cdr3_nt: TGCAGCGCGGGACAGGGGAACACTGAAGCTTTCTTT

clone_size: .
d_call: TRBD1
v_call: TRBV15
j_call: TRBJ2-7
cdr3_aa: CATSRDRDRSSYEQYF
cdr3_nt: TGTGCCACCAGCAGAGATAGGGACAGGAGCTCCTACGAGCAGTACTTC

clone_size: .
d_call: TRBD1
v_call: TRBV6-1
j_call: TRBJ2-2
cdr3_aa: CASSERGTGATTGELFF
cdr3_nt: TGTGCCAGCAGTGAAAGGGGGACAGGGGCGACTACCGGGGAGCTGTTTTTT

clone_size: .
d_call: .
v_call: TRBV18
j_call: TRBJ2-7
cdr3_aa: CASSPSGRSYEQYF
cdr3_nt: TGTGCCAGCTCACCAAGCGGCAGAAGTTACGAGCAGTACTTC

clone_size: .
d_call: TRBD1
v_call: TRBV2
j_call: TRBJ1-1
cdr3_aa: CASETGGNTEAFF
cdr3_nt: TGTGCCAGCGAGACAGGGGGTAACACTGAAGCTTTCTTT

clone_size: once
d_call: .
v_call: TRBV6-5
j_call: TRBJ2-1
cdr3_aa: CPRGILPYNEQFF
cdr3_nt: TGTCCGCGAGGGATACTTCCCTACAATGAGCAGTTCTTC

clone_size: .
d_call: .
v_call: TRBV9
j_call: TRBJ1-6
cdr3_aa: CASSVSDSMSPLHF
cdr3_nt: TGTGCCAGCAGCGTTAGCGACTCAATGTCACCCCTCCACTTT

clone_size: .
d_call: .
v_call: TRBV5-1
j_call: TRBJ2-3
cdr3_aa: CASSMGAAASTDTQYF
cdr3_nt: TGCGCCAGCAGTATGGGTGCGGCGGCAAGCACAGATACGCAGTATTTT

clone_size: .
d_call: TRBD2
v_call: TRBV6-1
j_call: TRBJ2-3
cdr3_aa: CASSEATGGPTDTQYF
cdr3_nt: TGTGCCAGCAGTGAAGCTACGGGAGGGCCGACAGATACGCAGTATTTT

clone_size: .
d_call: TRBD1
v_call: TRBV28
j_call: TRBJ1-5
cdr3_aa: CASRGQGISNQPQHF
cdr3_nt: TGTGCCAGCAGGGGACAGGGTATTAGCAATCAGCCCCAGCATTTT

clone_size: .
d_call: TRBD1
v_call: TRBV12-5
j_call: TRBJ1-2
cdr3_aa: CASGTRQGEGYGYTF
cdr3_nt: TGTGCTAGTGGTACGCGACAGGGAGAGGGCTATGGCTACACCTTC

clone_size: .
d_call: TRBD1
v_call: TRBV2
j_call: TRBJ2-7
cdr3_aa: CASRADRDPSYEQYF
cdr3_nt: TGTGCCAGCAGAGCCGACAGGGACCCATCCTACGAGCAGTACTTC

clone_size: .
d_call: .
v_call: TRBV7-8
j_call: TRBJ1-3
cdr3_aa: CASSFPRADLNTIYF
cdr3_nt: TGTGCCAGCAGCTTCCCCCGGGCAGATCTAAACACCATATATTTT

clone_size: .
d_call: TRBD1
v_call: TRBV28
j_call: TRBJ2-6
cdr3_aa: CASSGTGGPLGANVLTF
cdr3_nt: TGTGCCAGCAGTGGGACAGGGGGACCTCTGGGGGCCAACGTCCTGACTTTC

clone_size: .
d_call: TRBD1
v_call: TRBV29-1
j_call: TRBJ1-2
cdr3_aa: CSVGQGHGYTF
cdr3_nt: TGCAGCGTTGGACAGGGTCATGGCTACACCTTC

clone_size: .
d_call: .
v_call: TRBV7-8
j_call: TRBJ1-5
cdr3_aa: CASSPRGRIHQPQHF
cdr3_nt: TGTGCCAGCAGCCCCCGAGGAAGGATTCATCAACCCCAGCATTTT

clone_size: once
d_call: .
v_call: TRBV2
j_call: TRBJ1-1
cdr3_aa: CASSGPRGTEAFF
cdr3_nt: TGTGCCAGCTCAGGACCCCGGGGCACTGAAGCTTTCTTT

clone_size: .
d_call: TRBD1
v_call: TRBV27
j_call: TRBJ2-5
cdr3_aa: CASSLNRGREETQYF
cdr3_nt: TGTGCCAGCAGTCTCAACAGGGGGCGCGAAGAGACCCAGTACTTC

clone_size: .
d_call: .
v_call: TRBV6-1
j_call: TRBJ2-7
cdr3_aa: CASSEARRADEQYF
cdr3_nt: TGTGCCAGCAGTGAAGCGCGAAGGGCGGACGAGCAGTACTTC

clone_size: .
d_call: .
v_call: TRBV5-4
j_call: TRBJ1-4
cdr3_aa: CASSLNSGSNEKLFF
cdr3_nt: TGTGCCAGCAGCTTGAATTCAGGTTCTAATGAAAAACTGTTTTTT

clone_size: .
d_call: .
v_call: TRBV6-5
j_call: TRBJ1-4
cdr3_aa: CASREWGATNEKLFF
cdr3_nt: TGTGCCAGCAGAGAGTGGGGCGCAACTAATGAAAAACTGTTTTTT

clone_size: once
d_call: TRBD2
v_call: TRBV7-2
j_call: TRBJ2-2
cdr3_aa: CASSGYSGRNGELFF
cdr3_nt: TGTGCCAGCAGCGGATATAGCGGGAGGAACGGGGAGCTGTTTTTT

clone_size: .
d_call: .
v_call: TRBV11-2
j_call: TRBJ1-4
cdr3_aa: CASSLVGRGGEKLFF
cdr3_nt: TGTGCCAGCAGCTTAGTCGGCAGGGGAGGCGAAAAACTGTTTTTT

clone_size: once
d_call: TRBD1
v_call: TRBV10-3
j_call: TRBJ1-3
cdr3_aa: CAIRVDRGRKNTIYF
cdr3_nt: TGTGCCATCAGGGTTGACAGGGGGCGGAAAAACACCATATATTTT

clone_size: .
d_call: .
v_call: TRBV4-1
j_call: TRBJ2-4
cdr3_aa: CASSTPGTKNIQYF
cdr3_nt: TGCGCCAGCAGCACCCCCGGGACTAAAAACATTCAGTACTTC

clone_size: .
d_call: TRBD2
v_call: TRBV7-6
j_call: TRBJ2-1
cdr3_aa: CASSSTSGIGNEQFF
cdr3_nt: TGTGCCAGCAGCTCGACTAGCGGGATAGGTAATGAGCAGTTCTTC

clone_size: .
d_call: .
v_call: TRBV5-6
j_call: TRBJ2-3
cdr3_aa: CASSLDRVKLGTDTQYF
cdr3_nt: TGTGCCAGCAGCTTGGACAGGGTCAAGTTGGGGACAGATACGCAGTATTTT

clone_size: .
d_call: .
v_call: TRBV7-6
j_call: TRBJ2-3
cdr3_aa: CASSPRAGDTQYF
cdr3_nt: TGTGCCAGCAGCCCCAGAGCGGGAGATACGCAGTATTTT

clone_size: .
d_call: .
v_call: TRBV5-1
j_call: TRBJ2-3
cdr3_aa: CASSSRGGLGTDTQYF
cdr3_nt: TGCGCCAGCAGCAGCAGGGGCGGGTTGGGCACAGATACGCAGTATTTT

clone_size: .
d_call: TRBD1
v_call: TRBV5-1
j_call: TRBJ2-3
cdr3_aa: CASSLGDRARTDTQYF
cdr3_nt: TGCGCCAGCAGCTTGGGAGACAGGGCTAGGACAGATACGCAGTATTTT

clone_size: .
d_call: TRBD1
v_call: TRBV30
j_call: TRBJ1-6
cdr3_aa: CAWAQGAGNSPLHF
cdr3_nt: TGTGCCTGGGCTCAGGGGGCAGGGAATTCACCCCTCCACTTT

clone_size: .
d_call: TRBD2
v_call: TRBV28
j_call: TRBJ2-3
cdr3_aa: CASSPRVAGASTDTQYF
cdr3_nt: TGTGCCAGCAGTCCCCGGGTAGCGGGGGCTAGCACAGATACGCAGTATTTT

clone_size: .
d_call: .
v_call: TRBV10-3
j_call: TRBJ1-2
cdr3_aa: CAISPTGNYGYTF
cdr3_nt: TGTGCCATCAGCCCCACAGGGAACTATGGCTACACCTTC

clone_size: .
d_call: TRBD2
v_call: TRBV5-4
j_call: TRBJ2-1
cdr3_aa: CATKGRDGFYNEQFF
cdr3_nt: TGTGCCACCAAAGGGAGGGATGGGTTTTACAATGAGCAGTTCTTC

clone_size: .
d_call: .
v_call: TRBV6-6
j_call: TRBJ1-1
cdr3_aa: CASSLGPWNTEAFF
cdr3_nt: TGTGCCAGCAGTTTGGGACCCTGGAACACTGAAGCTTTCTTT

clone_size: .
d_call: .
v_call: TRBV6-5
j_call: TRBJ1-5
cdr3_aa: CASSVNYSNQPQHF
cdr3_nt: TGTGCCAGCAGCGTGAACTATAGCAATCAGCCCCAGCATTTT

clone_size: .
d_call: .
v_call: TRBV9
j_call: TRBJ1-2
cdr3_aa: CASSARERGEGYGYTF
cdr3_nt: TGTGCCAGCAGCGCTCGTGAACGCGGGGAAGGCTATGGCTACACCTTC

clone_size: .
d_call: TRBD2
v_call: TRBV7-2
j_call: TRBJ2-3
cdr3_aa: CASSLGGSVGYTQYF
cdr3_nt: TGTGCCAGCAGCTTAGGCGGGAGCGTCGGATATACGCAGTATTTT

clone_size: .
d_call: .
v_call: TRBV18
j_call: TRBJ1-2
cdr3_aa: CATSAGDYGYTF
cdr3_nt: TGTGCCACCAGCGCGGGGGACTATGGCTACACCTTC

clone_size: .
d_call: .
v_call: TRBV7-9
j_call: TRBJ2-3
cdr3_aa: CASSLRRGVTDTQYF
cdr3_nt: TGTGCCAGCAGCTTAAGGCGAGGGGTCACAGATACGCAGTATTTT